A selection of T cell receptor beta chains follows, all from one sample in a study of cytotoxic CD8 clonotypes in ibrutinib-treated CLL. Sequenced by immunoSEQ multiplex PCR; TCRdb stores in-frame clones only, minus some. The sample lists around 310,000 clones; around four fifths were seen once. Sample: PBMCs, taken before ibrutinib treatment. These receptors all come from a human donor with chronic lymphocytic leukemia. Both conserved end residues are part of each CDR3. A D gene is named only where the DNA matches it firmly. Size values are once, few and many counts, or a class for expanded clones, and some rows have none.

>TRBV5-1|NA|TRBJ1-4|NA
TGCGCCAGCAGCTTGTTTGGGCAGGCAGGGGAAAAACTGTTTTTT
CASSLFGQAGEKLFF
>TRBV30|few|TRBJ1-2|NA
TGTGCCTGGGCAACACGGGCAGGGTATGGCTACACCTTC
CAWATRAGYGYTF
>TRBV6-5|NA|TRBJ1-4|NA
TGTGCCAGCAGCTCCCGCGGACAGCCGAATGAAAAACTGTTTTTT
CASSSRGQPNEKLFF
>TRBV10-2|few|TRBJ1-5|TRBD1
TGCGCCAGCGCGGACAGGGACGGTAGCAATCAGCCCCAGCATTTT
CASADRDGSNQPQHF
>TRBV9|NA|TRBJ1-1|NA
TGTGCCAGCAGCGTCGGACACGCGAACACTGAAGCTTTCTTT
CASSVGHANTEAFF
>TRBV9|NA|TRBJ2-7|TRBD2
TGTGCCAGCAACCCCGGGGGGAGATTCTACGAGCAGTACTTC
CASNPGGRFYEQYF
>TRBV5-4|NA|TRBJ1-4|TRBD1
TGTGCCAGCAGCAACCGGGACAGGCTGGAAAAACTGTTTTTT
CASSNRDRLEKLFF
>TRBV19|NA|TRBJ2-2|NA
TGTGCCAGTAGAATCGGGGCCCGGGACACCGGGGAGCTGTTTTTT
CASRIGARDTGELFF
>TRBV28|NA|TRBJ2-3|TRBD2
TGTGCCAGCAGTTTACTAGCGGGAGGGCCGTTCTTCCCGCAGTATTTT
CASSLLAGGPFFPQYF
>TRBV18|NA|TRBJ1-1|NA
TGTGCCAGCTCACCGGATGGACCGAACACTGAAGCTTTCTTT
CASSPDGPNTEAFF
>TRBV30|NA|TRBJ1-1|NA
TGTGCCTGGAGTGTAAATACGGGGGGACGAGATCCTGAAGCTTTCTTT
CAWSVNTGGRDPEAFF
>TRBV7-2|NA|TRBJ2-5|TRBD1
TGTGCCAGCTCGGCTGGGGGACAGGCCCGGGAGACCCAGTACTTC
CASSAGGQARETQYF
>TRBV18|NA|TRBJ2-5|NA
TGTGCCAGCTCACCCCTAGGACAAACCTGGTACCAAGAGACCCAGTACTTC
CASSPLGQTWYQETQYF
>TRBV2|NA|TRBJ2-1|TRBD2
TGTGCCAGCAGGTTGACTAGCGGGAGTGGCTATGAGCAGTTCTTC
CASRLTSGSGYEQFF
>TRBV6-6|NA|TRBJ1-4|NA
TGTGCCAGCAGCCCCGCGGTACGTGAAAAACTGTTTTTT
CASSPAVREKLFF
>TRBV27|NA|TRBJ2-2|NA
TGTGCCAGCAGTCGACCAGGGGACACCGGGGAGCTGTTTTTT
CASSRPGDTGELFF
>TRBV6-1|NA|TRBJ2-2|NA
TGTGCCAGCAGTGAAGGGTCCCGTCCCTCCGGGGAGCTGTTTTTT
CASSEGSRPSGELFF
>TRBV11-2|NA|TRBJ1-5|NA
TGTGCCAGCAGCTCCACCAGGGGAGTAGGGCAGCCCCAGCATTTT
CASSSTRGVGQPQHF
>TRBV28|NA|TRBJ2-1|TRBD2
TGTGCCAGCACTAGCGGGCCTGACAATCGATACAATGAGCAGTTCTTC
CASTSGPDNRYNEQFF
>TRBV6-5|once|TRBJ2-7|TRBD1
TGTGCCAGCAGAAGGACAGGATTATCCTACGAGCAGTACTTC
CASRRTGLSYEQYF
>TRBV7-2|NA|TRBJ2-7|NA
TGTGCCAGCAGCCTCGATCACGATTCCTACGAGCAGTACTTC
CASSLDHDSYEQYF
>TRBV7-6|NA|TRBJ2-1|NA
TGTGCCAGCAGCTTAACCGGGAGACCCTACAATGAGCAGTTCTTC
CASSLTGRPYNEQFF
>TRBV7-3|NA|TRBJ2-7|TRBD2
TGTGCCAGCAGCAACCGTAGCGGGAGCCTCCACGAGCAGTACTTC
CASSNRSGSLHEQYF
>TRBV12-5|NA|TRBJ1-1|NA
TGTGCTAGTGGTTTGGTACAATCTGAAGCTTTCTTT
CASGLVQSEAFF
>TRBV30|NA|TRBJ1-1|NA
TGTGCCTGGAGTGTTCAGGGTTGGGGGAACACTGAAGCTTTCTTT
CAWSVQGWGNTEAFF
>TRBV5-4|NA|TRBJ2-1|NA
TGTGCCAGCAGCTTCGTGCCGTTTAGTGAGCAGTTCTTC
CASSFVPFSEQFF
>TRBV5-1|NA|TRBJ1-5|TRBD1
TGCGCCAGCAGCAAGGACAGGGCTGGTCAGCCCCAGCATTTT
CASSKDRAGQPQHF
>TRBV7-7|NA|TRBJ2-2|NA
TGTGCCAGCAGCCCCCATGGGGCGAACACCGGGGAGCTGTTTTTT
CASSPHGANTGELFF
>TRBV10-2|few|TRBJ1-3|NA
TGCGCCAGCAGGGGACGGGGGAACACCATATATTTT
CASRGRGNTIYF
>TRBV12-2|NA|TRBJ2-7|NA
TGTGCAAGTCGCTTAGTGATCATAGTCAAGCGGACTCTCGCCTACGAGCAGTACTTC
CASRLVIIVKRTLAYEQYF
>TRBV5-4|once|TRBJ2-7|TRBD1
TGTGCCAGCAGCCCCCCCCCAGGGGGCCAGTACGAGCAGTACTTC
CASSPPPGGQYEQYF
>TRBV7-9|NA|TRBJ2-3|NA
TGTGCCAGCAGCTTGGGGGTTGAGGATGTAGATACGCAGTATTTT
CASSLGVEDVDTQYF
>TRBV27|NA|TRBJ2-1|NA
TGTGCCAGCAGTGCCGGGCTCTTCTCCTACAATGAGCAGTTCTTC
CASSAGLFSYNEQFF
>TRBV30|once|TRBJ2-4|NA
TGTGCCTGGAGTGTACCGAGCGGCGATATAGACATTCAGTACTTC
CAWSVPSGDIDIQYF
>TRBV5-4|NA|TRBJ1-2|NA
TGTGCCAGCAGCCGATCGGGGCTTGGCTACACCTTC
CASSRSGLGYTF
>TRBV6-5|NA|TRBJ1-2|TRBD1
TGTGCCAGCTCAGTATCCAGACGAGGGGGCGGCTACACCTTC
CASSVSRRGGGYTF
>TRBV5-1|NA|TRBJ2-1|NA
TGCGCCAGCAGCTTGTATGGATCCCACTCAGGGTCCTACAATGAGCAGTTCTTC
CASSLYGSHSGSYNEQFF
>TRBV7-2|NA|TRBJ2-1|TRBD1
TGTGCCAGCAGCTCATTGGACAGGGTCTACAATGAGCAGTTCTTC
CASSSLDRVYNEQFF
>TRBV5-1|NA|TRBJ2-3|TRBD1
TGCGCCAGCAGCCCACAGGGGGGAACAGATACGCAGTATTTT
CASSPQGGTDTQYF
>TRBV19|NA|TRBJ2-7|TRBD2
TGTGCCAGTAGTCTTACTAGCGGGATTGTGGTCGAGCAGTACTTC
CASSLTSGIVVEQYF
>TRBV6-5|NA|TRBJ2-1|NA
TGTGCCAGCAGTACCCGGGACTCCGTGTGGAATGAGCAGTTCTTC
CASSTRDSVWNEQFF
>TRBV9|NA|TRBJ2-1|NA
TGTGCCAGCAGCGTAGATGACAGCAATGAGCAGTTCTTC
CASSVDDSNEQFF
>TRBV25-1|NA|TRBJ2-7|TRBD1
TGTGCCAGCAGTAAGACAGGGGCCAACGAGCAGTACTTC
CASSKTGANEQYF
>TRBV28|NA|TRBJ1-5|NA
TGTGCCAGCATAAAAAACAGGGAATTACGAAATCAGCCCCAGCATTTT
CASIKNRELRNQPQHF
>TRBV7-9|NA|TRBJ2-2|NA
TGTGCCAGCAGCCCCCCCTCAAGAGGGACCGGGGAGCTGTTTTTT
CASSPPSRGTGELFF
>TRBV29-1|NA|TRBJ1-3|NA
TGCAGCGTTGAAGAGGGGGCTGGTGGAAACACCATATATTTT
CSVEEGAGGNTIYF
>TRBV7-8|NA|TRBJ2-1|NA
TGTGCCAGCAGCTTAGTATTAGCCTCAACCTACAATGAGCAGTTCTTC
CASSLVLASTYNEQFF
>TRBV6-1|few|TRBJ2-7|TRBD1
TGTGCCAGCACCCGGACAGGGTATAATCACGAGCAGTACTTC
CASTRTGYNHEQYF